This TCR beta chain was sequenced during a study of a mutant IDH1 vaccine in newly diagnosed glioma. Study-level background: Most patients had radiochemotherapy with temozolomide before enrollment; others had one alone.

The CDR3 is made up of 14 amino acids. Trimming removed 6 bases from V and 4 bases from J, with 15 bases in between. CDR1 and CDR2 (germline): MNHEY, SVGAGI. With regard to this clone: Its antigen is undetermined.

Time point given: week 35, safety follow-up. The content of each vaccine dose was 300 ug of mutant IDH1 20-mer peptide, and topical imiquimod accompanied it. The patients were given eight vaccinations, one each in weeks 1, 3, 5, 7, 11, 15, 19 and 23. The donors' diagnosis was new WHO grade 3 or 4 astrocytoma that was IDH1-mutant and ATRX-lost. The method was immunoSEQ multiplex PCR; TCRdb's version includes in-frame clones alone and lacks a portion of them. Here the sample spans tens of thousands of clones, roughly three quarters being singletons. This clonotype was sampled from a woman between 40 and 50 years old with glioma. The chain has TRBV6-5 and TRBJ1-1; tentatively, D is TRBD1 (5 bases). The sequencing used PBMCs, collected from a glioma patient whose treatment included an IDH1 peptide vaccine. This CDR3 is CASSYRRGSTEAFF. DNA of the CDR3: TGTGCCAGCAGCTACCGGCGGGGGAGCACTGAAGCTTTCTTT.